The clone carrying this TCR beta chain was counted many times. Its specificity is unknown. The sample originates from a study of T cell repertoires in cytomegalovirus infection. Study-wide context: An indication of both CMV infection and matching HLA type came from public TCR beta signatures.

MiXCR was run by TCRdb on the reads, yielding one entry per CDR3 protein. The data hold approximately 65,000 distinct CDR3 sequences, with 20% to 25% observed a single time. CDR3 length: 16 residues. The V gene end was trimmed by 0 bases and the J gene end by 1 base; junction bases not matched to a gene: 3. Per germline, CDR1 SGHTA and CDR2 FQGNSA. Regarding the study as a whole: CMV-specific TCR beta clonotypes restricted by HLA-C dominated the ex vivo response.

The chain joins TRBV7-2 to TRBJ2-7; 10 bases agree with TRBD2. The material was CD8+ T cells from cultured PBMCs, obtained from culture after CMV antigen stimulation. This TCR came from a human donor in good health (CMV status not recorded). Some clones in this sample may be carry-over from other donors' samples. CDR3 sequence reads: CASSLAGAGGSYEQYF. The CDR3 DNA is TGTGCCAGCAGCTTAGCAGGAGCGGGGGGGTCCTACGAGCAGTACTTC.